The 12 T cell receptor beta chains below were found in one sample sequenced in a study of graft-versus-host responses after intestinal transplantation. The method was immunoSEQ multiplex PCR; TCRdb's version includes in-frame clones alone and lacks a portion of them. The data hold about 88,000 clones, with 90% observed a single time. No antigen has been assigned to these receptors. This material consisted of unstimulated CD4+ T cells sorted from spleen or lymph node cells, taken before intestinal transplant. The origin of the receptors is a human donor who received an intestinal transplant.

This chain connects TRBV7-8 to TRBJ2-5; D not resolved. Germline V gene lookup returns CDR1 SGHVS and CDR2 FQNEAQ. The germline V and J ends were trimmed by 5 bases and 3 bases, with 4 bases remaining between them. The CDR3 loop spans 11 amino acids. CDR3 coding DNA: TGTGCCAGCAGCCCCAAAGAGACCCAGTACTTC. Translated, it gives CASSPKETQYF.

The J gene is TRBJ2-3, the V gene TRBV5-4; the match to TRBD1 covers 8 bases. The CDR3 runs 17 residues. With V trimmed by 4 bases and J by 5 bases, 15 bases remained unmatched. Per the germline V gene, CDR1 is SGHNT and CDR2 is YYREEE (reference sequence). The CDR3 nucleotides are TGTGCCAGCAGCCGCGGAGGGCCAGGGGGCGCAGGAGATACGCAGTATTTT. As protein: CASSRGGPGGAGDTQYF.

The chain couples TRBV19 to TRBJ2-3; no definite D call. This CDR3 region has 12 residues. Germline CDR1 is LNHDA and CDR2 is SQIVND (reference sequence). V shed 9 bases and J shed 0 bases, with 7 bases lying between them. CDR3: CASRRSTDTQYF. CDR3 in DNA: TGTGCCAGCCGGCGGAGCACAGATACGCAGTATTTT.

The chain combines TRBV5-1 with TRBJ2-3; D might be TRBD2 (5 bases). V lost 7 bases to trimming and J lost 2 bases, with 14 bases between them. The CDR3 has 14 residues. Per the germline V gene, CDR1 is SGHRS and CDR2 is YFSETQ. The CDR3 here is CASDTGIYTDTQYF. The CDR3 nucleotides read TGCGCCAGCGACACCGGGATCTACACAGATACGCAGTATTTT.

A few counts support this clone. The chain joins TRBV4-1 to TRBJ2-5; 10 positions match TRBD1. J lost 5 bases, V lost 2 bases, and 2 bases had no gene match. CDR3 size: 14 residues. Germline loops: CDR1 MGHRA, CDR2 YSYEKL. In DNA, the CDR3 is TGCGCCAGCAGCCAAACGGACAGGGGGGAGACCCAGTACTTC. This translates into CASSQTDRGETQYF.

The rearrangement links TRBV12-5 to TRBJ2-5; a weak D match, TRBD2 (5 bases). Germline loops: CDR1 LGHNT, CDR2 FRNRAP. Trimming took 0 bases from V and 5 from J, leaving 25 bases between them. The CDR3 consists of 19 residues. The CDR3 is CASGLVEGPQPVRVETQYF. The CDR3 nucleotides read TGTGCTAGTGGTTTGGTAGAGGGTCCCCAGCCCGTCCGAGTGGAGACCCAGTACTTC.

This rearrangement joins TRBV7-2 to TRBJ2-1, with D hard to call. The CDR3 loop spans 13 amino acids. CDR1 and CDR2 (germline): SGHTA, FQGNSA. V lost 4 bases and J 0 bases, leaving 4 bases between the germline ends. As DNA, the CDR3 is TGTGCCAGCAGCTCGAGCTCCTACAATGAGCAGTTCTTC. Translation gives CASSSSSYNEQFF.

This chain connects TRBV12-5 to TRBJ2-2, with 8 bases matching TRBD1. The J segment lost 4 bases and the V segment lost 4 bases, leaving 8 bases of the junction unmatched. The CDR3 runs 16 residues. From germline, CDR1 is LGHNT and CDR2 FRNRAP. The CDR3: CASGSPGQAGTGELFF. The CDR3 DNA is TGTGCTAGTGGTTCGCCGGGACAGGCGGGCACCGGGGAGCTGTTTTTT.

The chain combines TRBV4-1 with TRBJ2-1, with 9 positions matching TRBD1. V gave up 4 bases and J gave up 3 bases; unmatched junction bases: 4. Germline CDR1 reads MGHRA; CDR2 reads YSYEKL. This CDR3 has 15 residues. For the CDR3, the DNA is TGCGCCAGCAGCCCAGGGGACAGGGTCTACAATGAGCAGTTCTTC. Translation: CASSPGDRVYNEQFF.

The V call is TRBV7-2, the J call TRBJ2-7; 7 nucleotides line up with TRBD1. The CDR3 has 15 amino acids. Germline V gene sequence: CDR1 SGHTA, CDR2 FQGNSA. V dropped 6 bases and J dropped 3; count of bases not matched to a gene: 11. CDR3 protein: CASSYRPGQVYEQYF. The CDR3, as DNA: TGTGCCAGCAGTTACCGTCCTGGACAGGTCTACGAGCAGTACTTC.

CDR3 coding DNA: TGTGCCAGCAGTCTGCAGCGGGGGAGCACAGATACGCAGTATTTT. Translating gives CASSLQRGSTDTQYF. V usage is TRBV6-5 and J usage is TRBJ2-3; 8 positions agree with TRBD2. The V segment lost 5 bases and the J segment 0 bases; nucleotides outside the gene matches: 4. Germline CDR1 is MNHEY and CDR2 is SVGAGI. The CDR3 runs 15 residues.

V usage is TRBV5-4 and J usage is TRBJ2-4; 10 positions agree with TRBD2. J was trimmed by 8 bases and V by 0 bases; bases with no gene match: 14. The CDR3 has 18 residues. Germline V CDR1 and CDR2: SGHNT, YYREEE (reference sequence). For the CDR3, the DNA is TGTGCCAGCAGCTTGGGGGTGACTAGCGGGCCCCGAGGCGACATTCAGTACTTC. This encodes CASSLGVTSGPRGDIQYF.